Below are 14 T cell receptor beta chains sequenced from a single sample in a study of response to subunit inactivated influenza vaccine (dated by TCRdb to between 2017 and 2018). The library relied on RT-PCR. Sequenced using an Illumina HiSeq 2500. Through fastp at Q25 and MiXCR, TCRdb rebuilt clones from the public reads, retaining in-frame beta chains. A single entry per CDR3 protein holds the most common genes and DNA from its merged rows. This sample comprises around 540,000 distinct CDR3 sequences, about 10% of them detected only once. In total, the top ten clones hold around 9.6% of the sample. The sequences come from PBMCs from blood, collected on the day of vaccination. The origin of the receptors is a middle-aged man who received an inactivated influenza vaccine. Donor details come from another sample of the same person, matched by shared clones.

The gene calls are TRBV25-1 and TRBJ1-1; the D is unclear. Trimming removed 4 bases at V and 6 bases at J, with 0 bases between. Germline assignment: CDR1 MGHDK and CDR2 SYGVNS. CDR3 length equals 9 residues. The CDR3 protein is CASSAEAFF. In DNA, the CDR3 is TGTGCCAGCAGTGCTGAAGCTTTCTTT.

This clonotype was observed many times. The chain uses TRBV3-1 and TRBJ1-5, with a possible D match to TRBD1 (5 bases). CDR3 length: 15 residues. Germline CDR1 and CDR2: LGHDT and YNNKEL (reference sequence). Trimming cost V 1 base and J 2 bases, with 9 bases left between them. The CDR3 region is CASSQGGSGNQPQHF. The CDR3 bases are TGTGCCAGCAGCCAAGGGGGCAGCGGCAATCAGCCCCAGCATTTT.

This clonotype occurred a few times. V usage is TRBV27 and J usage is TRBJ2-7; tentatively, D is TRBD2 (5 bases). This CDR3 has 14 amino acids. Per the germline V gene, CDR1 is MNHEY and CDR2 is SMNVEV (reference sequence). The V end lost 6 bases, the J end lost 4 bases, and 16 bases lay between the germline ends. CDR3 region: CASSLTGRVYEQYF. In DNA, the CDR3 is TGTGCCAGCAGCCTCACGGGGAGAGTTTACGAGCAGTACTTC.

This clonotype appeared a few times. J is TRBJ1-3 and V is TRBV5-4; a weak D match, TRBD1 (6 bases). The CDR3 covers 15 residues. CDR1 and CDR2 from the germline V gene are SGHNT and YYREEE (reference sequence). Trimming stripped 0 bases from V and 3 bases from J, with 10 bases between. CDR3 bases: TGTGCCAGCAGCTTGGGGGACAACGTTGGAAACACCATATATTTT. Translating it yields CASSLGDNVGNTIYF.

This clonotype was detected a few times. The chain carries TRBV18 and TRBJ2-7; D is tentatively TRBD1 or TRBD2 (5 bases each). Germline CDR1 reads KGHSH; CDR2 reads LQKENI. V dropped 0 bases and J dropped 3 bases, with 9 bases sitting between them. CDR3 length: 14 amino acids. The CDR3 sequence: CASSPPIGGYEQYF. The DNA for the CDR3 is TGTGCCAGCTCACCACCGATTGGGGGCTACGAGCAGTACTTC.

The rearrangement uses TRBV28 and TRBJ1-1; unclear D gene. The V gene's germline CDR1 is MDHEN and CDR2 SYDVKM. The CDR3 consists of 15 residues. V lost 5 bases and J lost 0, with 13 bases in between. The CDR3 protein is CASSTSGSMNTEAFF. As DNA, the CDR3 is TGTGCCAGCAGTACATCAGGATCCATGAACACTGAAGCTTTCTTT.

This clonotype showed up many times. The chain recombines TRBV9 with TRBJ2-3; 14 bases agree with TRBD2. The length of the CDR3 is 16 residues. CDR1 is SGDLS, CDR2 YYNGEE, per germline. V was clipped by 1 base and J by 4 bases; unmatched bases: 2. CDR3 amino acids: CASSVQGLAGADTQYF. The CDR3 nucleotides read TGTGCCAGCAGCGTACAGGGACTAGCGGGAGCAGATACGCAGTATTTT.

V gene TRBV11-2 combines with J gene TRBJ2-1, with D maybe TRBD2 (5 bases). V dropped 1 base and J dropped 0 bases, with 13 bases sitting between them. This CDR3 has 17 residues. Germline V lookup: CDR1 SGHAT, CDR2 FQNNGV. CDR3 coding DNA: TGTGCCAGCAGCTTAGTTAGACGCGGAGGCTCCTACAATGAGCAGTTCTTC. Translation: CASSLVRRGGSYNEQFF.

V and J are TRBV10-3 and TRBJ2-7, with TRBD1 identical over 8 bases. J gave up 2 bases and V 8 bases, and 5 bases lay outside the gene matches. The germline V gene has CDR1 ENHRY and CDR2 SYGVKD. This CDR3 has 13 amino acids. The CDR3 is CAIGQGATYEQYF. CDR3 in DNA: TGTGCCATCGGGCAGGGGGCCACCTACGAGCAGTACTTC.

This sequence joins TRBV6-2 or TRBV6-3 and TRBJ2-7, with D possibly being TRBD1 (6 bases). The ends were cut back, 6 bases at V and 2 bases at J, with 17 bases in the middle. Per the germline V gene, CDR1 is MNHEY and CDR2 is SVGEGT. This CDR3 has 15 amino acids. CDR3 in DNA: TGTGCCAGCAGGGAGCCGGGACACAAAACCTACGAGCAGTACTTC. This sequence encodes CASREPGHKTYEQYF.

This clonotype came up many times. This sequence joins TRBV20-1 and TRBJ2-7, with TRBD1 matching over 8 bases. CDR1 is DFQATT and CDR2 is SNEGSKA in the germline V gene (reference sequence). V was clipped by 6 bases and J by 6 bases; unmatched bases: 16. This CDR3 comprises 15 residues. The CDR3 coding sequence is TGCAGTGCCAGTTCCATCGGACAGGGTGGACTCGAGCAGTACTTC. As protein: CSASSIGQGGLEQYF.

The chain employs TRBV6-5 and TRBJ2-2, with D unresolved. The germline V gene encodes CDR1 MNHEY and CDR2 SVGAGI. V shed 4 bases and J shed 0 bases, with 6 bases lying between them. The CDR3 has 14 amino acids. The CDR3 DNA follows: TGTGCCAGCAGTTCGCCAGCGAACACCGGGGAGCTGTTTTTT. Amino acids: CASSSPANTGELFF.

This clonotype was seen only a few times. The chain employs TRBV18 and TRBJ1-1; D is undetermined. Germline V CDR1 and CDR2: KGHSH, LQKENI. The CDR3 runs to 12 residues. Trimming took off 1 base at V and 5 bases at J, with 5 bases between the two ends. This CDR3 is CASSPQRTEAFF. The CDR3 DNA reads TGTGCCAGCTCACCACAAAGGACTGAAGCTTTCTTT.

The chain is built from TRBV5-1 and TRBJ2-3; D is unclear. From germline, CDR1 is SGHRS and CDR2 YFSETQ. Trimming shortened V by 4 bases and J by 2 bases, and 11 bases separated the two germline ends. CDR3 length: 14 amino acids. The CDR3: CASSHRAPTDTQYF. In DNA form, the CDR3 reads TGCGCCAGCAGCCACCGGGCTCCCACAGATACGCAGTATTTT. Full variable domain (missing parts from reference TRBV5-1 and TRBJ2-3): KAGVTQTPRYLIKTRGQQVTLSCSPISGHRSVSWYQQTPGQGLQFLFEYFSETQRNKGNFPGRFSGRQFSNSRSEMNVSTLELGDSALYLCASSHRAPTDTQYFGPGTRLTVL.